This is a list of T cell receptor beta chains from one sample in a study of blood T cells in healthy people across ages. In TCRdb, the 5' RACE reads were re-called with MiXCR into one record per CDR3 protein. Among about 830,000 distinct CDR3 sequences listed, approximately 65% were seen once. The specimen sequenced was blood. These receptors all stem from a man younger than 40 in good health. Each CDR3 is given without its conserved first and last residue. Fields, in order: J gene, V gene, clone size, CDR3 protein. Not all rows give a size; the values are once, few, many and, for expanded clones, a class.

TRBJ2-7 | TRBV20-1 | - | SARAGGLSYEQY
TRBJ2-1 | TRBV29-1 | - | SVAGGQGEQF
TRBJ2-5 | TRBV20-1 | few | SAPPGGSQETQY
TRBJ1-2 | TRBV20-1 | - | SASGPPSYGYT
- | TRBV4-2 | - | ASSLQEGGYEQY
TRBJ1-2 | TRBV4-1 | - | ASSQTTETGYT
TRBJ1-6 | TRBV7-2 | - | ASSQGVSPLH
TRBJ1-5 | TRBV4-1 | - | ASSHPGRDQPQH
TRBJ2-7 | TRBV29-1 | - | SGQGNYEQY
TRBJ2-1 | TRBV4-3 | few | ASGLRGAGNEQF
TRBJ2-2 | TRBV4-1 | - | ASSRSKGTGELF
TRBJ1-6 | TRBV4-3 | - | ASSQTPAAQYNSPLH
TRBJ2-7 | TRBV9 | few | ASSATGTAAIYEQY
TRBJ2-3 | TRBV2 | - | ASMIQVDTQY
- | TRBV10-3 | - | AISEGEATDLETQY
- | TRBV6-2/TRBV6-3 | few | ASGYSGRIQY